In its sample, the clone carrying this T cell receptor (beta chain) was seen many times. Its specificity is not known. CDR1 is SGDLS and CDR2 is YYNGEE in the germline V gene. V trimming: 2 bases; J trimming: 2 bases; junction bases outside the gene matches: 3. There are 15 residues in the CDR3. The sample belongs to a study of CD8 T cells in ankylosing spondylitis. Study observations and caveats: It was reported that disease-linked clones were significantly enriched in matched ankylosing spondylitis synovial fluid. One TCR beta motif, made up of several highly homologous variants, appeared characteristic of ankylosing spondylitis blood. Disease-linked clones proved CD8+ and comparatively uncommon in peripheral blood.

As the method for making TCR beta libraries, quantitative 5'-RACE with molecular barcodes was used. TCRdb reprocessed the 5' RACE reads with MiXCR, giving one entry per CDR3 protein. The sample lists around 30,000 distinct CDR3 sequences; 7.2% were seen once. The specimen was blood, either unsorted or a sorted T cell fraction (not recorded which). The V call is TRBV9, the J call TRBJ2-1, with 8 bases fitting TRBD2. The TCR sequence derives from a male donor with ankylosing spondylitis or in good health (not recorded which). The CDR3 loop is CASSVGTSPYNEQFF. In DNA form, the CDR3 reads TGTGCCAGCAGCGTTGGGACTAGTCCCTACAATGAGCAGTTCTTC. Based on the CDR3 plus reference TRBV9 and TRBJ2-1, the full variable domain is DSGVTQTPKHLITATGQRVTLRCSPRSGDLSVYWYQQSLDQGLQFLIQYYNGEERAKGNILERFSAQQFPDLHSELNLSSLELGDSALYFCASSVGTSPYNEQFFGPGTRLTVL.